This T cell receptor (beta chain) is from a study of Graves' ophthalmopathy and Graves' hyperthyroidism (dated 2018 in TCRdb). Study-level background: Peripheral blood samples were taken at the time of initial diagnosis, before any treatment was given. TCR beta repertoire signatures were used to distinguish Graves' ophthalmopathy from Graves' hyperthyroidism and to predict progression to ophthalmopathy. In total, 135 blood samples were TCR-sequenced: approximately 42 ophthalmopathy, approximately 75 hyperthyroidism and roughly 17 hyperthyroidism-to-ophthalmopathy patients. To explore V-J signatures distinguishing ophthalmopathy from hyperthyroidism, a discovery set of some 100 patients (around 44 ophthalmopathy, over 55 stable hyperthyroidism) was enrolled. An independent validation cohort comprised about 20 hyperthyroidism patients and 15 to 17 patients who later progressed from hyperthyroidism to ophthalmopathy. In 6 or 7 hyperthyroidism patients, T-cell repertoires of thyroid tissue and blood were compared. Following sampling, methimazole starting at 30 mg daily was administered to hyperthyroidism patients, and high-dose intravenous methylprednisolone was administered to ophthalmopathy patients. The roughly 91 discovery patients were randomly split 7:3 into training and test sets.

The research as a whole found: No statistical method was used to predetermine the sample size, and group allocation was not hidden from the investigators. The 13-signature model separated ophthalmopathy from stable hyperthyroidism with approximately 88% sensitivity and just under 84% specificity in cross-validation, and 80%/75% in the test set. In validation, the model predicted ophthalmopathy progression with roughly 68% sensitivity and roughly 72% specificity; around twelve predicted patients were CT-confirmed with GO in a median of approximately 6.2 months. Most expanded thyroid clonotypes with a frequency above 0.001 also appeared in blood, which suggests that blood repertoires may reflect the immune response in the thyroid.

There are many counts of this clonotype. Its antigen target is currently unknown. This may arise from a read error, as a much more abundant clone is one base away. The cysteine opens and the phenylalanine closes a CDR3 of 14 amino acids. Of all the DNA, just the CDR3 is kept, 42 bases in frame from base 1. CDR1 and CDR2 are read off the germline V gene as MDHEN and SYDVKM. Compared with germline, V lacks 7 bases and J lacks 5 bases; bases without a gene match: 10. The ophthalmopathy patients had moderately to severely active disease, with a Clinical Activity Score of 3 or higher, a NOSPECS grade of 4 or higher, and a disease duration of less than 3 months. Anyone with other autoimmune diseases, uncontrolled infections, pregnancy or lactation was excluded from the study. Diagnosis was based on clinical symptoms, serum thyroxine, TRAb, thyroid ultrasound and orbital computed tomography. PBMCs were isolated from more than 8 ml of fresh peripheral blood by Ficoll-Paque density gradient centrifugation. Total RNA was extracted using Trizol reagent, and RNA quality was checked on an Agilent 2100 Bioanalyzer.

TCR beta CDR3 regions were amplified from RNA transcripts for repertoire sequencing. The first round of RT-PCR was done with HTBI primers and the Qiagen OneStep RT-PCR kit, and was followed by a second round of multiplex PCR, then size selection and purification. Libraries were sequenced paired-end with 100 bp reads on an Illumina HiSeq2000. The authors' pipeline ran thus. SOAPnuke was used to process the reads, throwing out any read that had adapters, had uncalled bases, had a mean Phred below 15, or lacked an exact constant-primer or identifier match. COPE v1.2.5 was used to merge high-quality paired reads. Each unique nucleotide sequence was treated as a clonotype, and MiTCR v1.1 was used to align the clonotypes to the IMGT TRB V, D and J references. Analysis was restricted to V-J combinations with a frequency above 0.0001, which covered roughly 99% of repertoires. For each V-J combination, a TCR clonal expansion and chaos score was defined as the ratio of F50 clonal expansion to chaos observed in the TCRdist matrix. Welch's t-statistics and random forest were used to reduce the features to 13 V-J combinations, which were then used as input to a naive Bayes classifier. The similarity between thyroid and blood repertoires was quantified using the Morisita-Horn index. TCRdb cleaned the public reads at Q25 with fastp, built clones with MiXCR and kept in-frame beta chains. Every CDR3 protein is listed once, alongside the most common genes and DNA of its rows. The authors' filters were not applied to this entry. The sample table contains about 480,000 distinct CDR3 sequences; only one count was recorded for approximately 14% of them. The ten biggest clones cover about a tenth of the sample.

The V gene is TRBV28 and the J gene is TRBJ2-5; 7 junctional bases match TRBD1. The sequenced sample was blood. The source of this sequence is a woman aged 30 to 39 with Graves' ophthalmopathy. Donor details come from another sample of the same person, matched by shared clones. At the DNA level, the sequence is TGTGCCAGCACTCGAACAGGGGCGTTGGAGACCCAGTACTTC. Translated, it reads CASTRTGALETQYF. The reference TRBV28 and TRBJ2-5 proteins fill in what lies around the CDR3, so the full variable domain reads DVKVTQSSRYLVKRTGEKVFLECVQDMDHENMFWYRQDPGLGLRLIYFSYDVKMKEKGDIPEGYSVSREKKERFSLILESASTNQTSMYLCASTRTGALETQYFGPGTRLLVL.